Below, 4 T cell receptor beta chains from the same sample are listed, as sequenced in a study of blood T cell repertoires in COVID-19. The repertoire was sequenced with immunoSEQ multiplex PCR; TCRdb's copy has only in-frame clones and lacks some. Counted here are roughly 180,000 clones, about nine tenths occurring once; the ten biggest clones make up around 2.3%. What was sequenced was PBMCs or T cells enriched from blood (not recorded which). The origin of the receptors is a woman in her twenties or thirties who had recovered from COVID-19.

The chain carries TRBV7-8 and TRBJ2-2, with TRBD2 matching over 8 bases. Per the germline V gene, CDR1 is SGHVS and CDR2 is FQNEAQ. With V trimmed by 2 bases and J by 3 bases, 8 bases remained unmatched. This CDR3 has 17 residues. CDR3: CASSLRGREEDTGELFF. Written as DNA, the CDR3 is TGTGCCAGCAGCTTAAGAGGGCGGGAGGAGGACACCGGGGAGCTGTTTTTT.

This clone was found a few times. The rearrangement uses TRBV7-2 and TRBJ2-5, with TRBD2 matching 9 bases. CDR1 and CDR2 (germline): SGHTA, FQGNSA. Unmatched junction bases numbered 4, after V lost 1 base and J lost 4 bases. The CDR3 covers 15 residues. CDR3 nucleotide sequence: TGTGCCAGCAGCTTAGGGTCTAGCGGGGTAGAGACCCAGTACTTC. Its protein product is CASSLGSSGVETQYF.

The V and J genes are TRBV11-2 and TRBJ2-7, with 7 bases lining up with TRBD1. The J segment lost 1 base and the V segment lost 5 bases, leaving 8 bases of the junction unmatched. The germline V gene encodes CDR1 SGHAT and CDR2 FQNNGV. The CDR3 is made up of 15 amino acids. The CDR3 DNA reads TGTGCCAGCAGCCCCTTCGGGACAGCTTCCTACGAGCAGTACTTC. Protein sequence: CASSPFGTASYEQYF.

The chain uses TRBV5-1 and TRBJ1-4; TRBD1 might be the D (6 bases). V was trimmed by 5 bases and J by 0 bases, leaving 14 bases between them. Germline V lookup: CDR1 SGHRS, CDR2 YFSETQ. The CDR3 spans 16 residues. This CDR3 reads CASSPTRGATNEKLFF. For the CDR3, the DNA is TGCGCCAGCAGTCCCACCAGGGGAGCAACTAATGAAAAACTGTTTTTT.